The clone carrying this T cell receptor beta chain was seen only a few times. Its antigen is as yet unknown. Its ends do not fully match the called genes, so a read error is possible. This sample was included in a study of CD8 T cells in ankylosing spondylitis. General study findings and limits: Among TCR beta sequences, a motif of eight highly homologous variants appeared characteristic of ankylosing spondylitis blood.

Each CDR3 protein gets one entry after TCRdb re-called the 5' RACE reads with MiXCR. Of 400,000 to 450,000 distinct CDR3 sequences listed, 17% are singletons. CDR1 is MNHEY, CDR2 SVGEGT, per germline. This CDR3 is built from 16 residues. The sample comprised blood, either unsorted or a sorted T cell fraction (not recorded which). This sequence was found in a male donor with ankylosing spondylitis. The J gene is TRBJ2-1, the V gene TRBV6-2 or TRBV6-3; 16 bases agree with TRBD2. CDR3: CASSSAGTSGRAEGIF. CDR3 coding DNA: TGTGCCAGCAGTTCCGCCGGGACTAGCGGGAGGGCCGAGGGGATCTTC.